This TCR beta chain was observed in a study of glioma-infiltrating T cells after dendritic cell vaccination. On the study more broadly: Patients had newly diagnosed or recurrent glioblastoma and received dendritic cell vaccines. Whole-study findings and limits: No direct clonality-survival link was found; a diverse polyclonal response may matter.

Here immunoSEQ multiplex PCR was the method, and the copy in TCRdb shows in-frame clones only, minus some. The top ten clones hold approximately 2.9% of a sample with just under 85,000 clones, roughly 90% of them seen once. Germline loops: CDR1 SGHRS, CDR2 YFSETQ. The CDR3 has 14 amino acids. V lost 0 bases, J lost 6 bases, and 10 bases lay in between. On this clone: The antigen is not known.

The receptor comes from a human donor with glioblastoma. Material: blood, obtained before dendritic cell vaccination. The chain recombines TRBV5-1 with TRBJ1-5; maybe TRBD1 (6 bases). The CDR3 region is CASSLGQVGQPQHF. The CDR3 DNA follows: TGCGCCAGCAGCTTGGGACAGGTCGGTCAGCCCCAGCATTTT.